This T cell receptor (beta chain) was captured by sequencing in a study of CD8+ T cells in alopecia areata (dated by TCRdb to 2016 to 2019). Concerning the study at large: The treated patients took part in an open-label pilot trial in which moderate-to-severe alopecia areata was treated with oral tofacitinib at 5 to 10 mg twice daily. Tofacitinib was administered for 6 to 18 months, and 6 months of follow-up off drug were then conducted to assess delayed response and recurrence. Scalp clonality was compared among normal scalp (n=4), patchy alopecia areata scalp (n=8), and alopecia totalis/universalis scalp (n=8). immunoSEQ multiplex PCR using 35 Vbeta forward primers and 13 Jbeta reverse primers was used to amplify TCRbeta CDR3 regions. The study used high-throughput TCRbeta sequencing to examine T cell clonal expansion in alopecia areata, in both the C3H/HeJ mouse model and human patients. On the human side, TCRbeta sequencing was run on scalp tissue and on sorted CD4+ and CD8+ peripheral blood T cells from healthy controls and from alopecia areata patients with either patchy or totalis/universalis disease. RNA came from the PAXgene miRNA kit for fixed scalp, the miRNeasy kit for PBMCs, and the RNeasy kit for mouse skin. Disease severity in treated patients was measured with the SALT score, which quantifies the percentage of affected scalp surface area. Patients on tofacitinib were biopsied at baseline and after 4 and 24 weeks of treatment, and several of the patients also had a later scalp biopsy.

The intended sense of this specimen's treatment or condition label: oral pan-JAK inhibitor, 5-10 mg twice daily. Lesional scalp punch biopsies and peripheral blood were obtained from alopecia areata patients. PBMCs were separated by density centrifugation and stained for CD3, CD4 and CD8, after which CD4+ and CD8+ T cells were sorted on a FACSAria. The research as a whole found: Many expanded lesional clones were found to persist in scalp and blood during tofacitinib treatment, and relapse after treatment cessation may be partly explained by this persistence. Scalp TCR repertoire analysis is complicated because resident alphabeta T cells in normal human skin are also sequenced, whereas mouse skin is dominated by gammadelta T cells. Because the treated cohort was small and had only one nonresponder, larger studies are needed to examine links between baseline CD8+ expansion and response. Compared with normal scalp, lesional scalp had higher clonality and more expanded CD8+ clones, particularly in alopecia totalis/universalis, a pattern that suggests antigenic drive. Tofacitinib significantly lowered scalp clonality and the number of expanded CD8+ clones among the top 100 scalp clones. Shared TCR sequences between patients were less evident than in mice, which may be partly attributable to HLA diversity in the patient population.

Library construction relied on the immunoSEQ multiplex PCR assay. RNA was extracted from all samples and reverse transcribed into cDNA as template for TCR sequencing. First-strand cDNA was synthesized with SuperScript III using a 2:1 mix of oligo-dT and random hexamers. Amplification bias was assessed with a synthetic immune receptor repertoire, and residual bias was removed computationally. The authors processed their data as follows. After raw reads were preprocessed to remove errors, the CDR3 was defined following IMGT conventions as running from the conserved cysteine to phenylalanine. Clonality was computed as 1 minus the Shannon entropy, with the entropy normalized by log2 of the number of productive unique TCRs. Whether each scalp clone was CD4 or CD8 was inferred by checking scalp TCRbeta sequences against the CD4 and CD8 repertoires from sorted blood. The source is immuneACCESS, and TCRdb retained only in-frame sequences with V and J called. Part of the clones is not carried over; for the studies checked, unresolved V genes explain less than half of this, and the remainder is unexplained. The DNA gave D and trimming, while V, J and clone size come from that table. The table for this sample lists about 210,000 clones; 35% to 45% of them were counted only once. The top ten clonotypes cover around 0.48% of the sample.

Remarks on this clone: Its binding antigen is unknown. There are no base qualities to consult, and no much larger clone falls within one base.

This sequence originates from a human donor with alopecia areata. The material was CD4+ T cells sorted from blood, obtained at approximately week 30, from a patient treated with tofacitinib.

The DNA sequence reads TGCAGCGTTAGGACTAGCGGATACTACAATGAGCAGTTCTTC. This gives the protein CSVRTSGYYNEQFF. The chain was built from TRBV29-1 and TRBJ2-1; 10 bases in between match TRBD2. Ends trimmed: V by 5 bases, J by 3 bases; bases unmatched to a gene: 4. For CDR1 and CDR2, the germline V gene lists SQVTM and ANQGSEA. There are 14 amino acids in the CDR3, from cysteine to phenylalanine inclusive. Only the CDR3 region is kept as DNA, spanning 42 bases read in frame from base 1.